This T cell receptor (beta chain) was sequenced for a study of shared clonotypes between healthy human individuals (dated by TCRdb to 2018 to 2020). About the study as a whole: The cohort comprised two women and three men aged 18 to 49 years. To estimate repertoire size and how much clonotypes are shared between individuals, the study performed deep sequencing of blood TCR repertoires from about five healthy adults. To increase sequencing depth and limit assay-specific biases, different laboratories used diverse techniques to prepare libraries and sequence TCR repertoires. Between about 0.94 and 8.9 billion PBMCs per donor were obtained by leukapheresis.

Healthy HIV-negative adults with no recently reported acute infections or vaccinations were included as donors. Every donor was a Caucasian adult living in Nashville, Tennessee, USA. For unsorted samples, approximately 81 million PBMCs were counted, and genomic DNA was extracted using the QIAamp DNA Blood Mini kit. Blood was collected by leukapheresis, and PBMCs were isolated by Ficoll-Histopaque density gradient centrifugation and then cryopreserved in liquid nitrogen vapor phase. Using the deep immunoSEQ assay, TCR CDR3 regions were amplified from genomic DNA by multiplex PCR. For each cell subset, the extracted genomic DNA was distributed evenly across all wells of several immunoSEQ 96-well plates, and each plate served as one replicate. For unsorted PBMC, around 310 ng of genomic DNA, equivalent to tens of thousands of T cell genomes, went into each replicate PCR. Genomic DNA from unsorted PBMC was sequenced over ten immunoSEQ deep assay plates. Purified libraries were measured with a Qubit 3.0 fluorometer, size-checked on a Bioanalyzer 2100, and measured again with the KAPA Library Quantification kit. Every immunoSEQ 96-well plate was sequenced on a separate single-read 150-cycle Illumina NextSeq 550 flow cell. As for the authors' bioinformatics: Because the immunoSEQ output included only junctional sequences and no quality scores, the filtering could not be the same as the filtering used for full-length reads. Sequences were annotated with PyIR, a Python wrapper for IgBLAST v1.9, using IMGT germline references to assign V/J genes and CDR3. Reads were filtered out if the reads had weak V/J assignments (E-value above 1e-6), no CDR3, stop codons, out-of-frame junctions, or ambiguous translated residues. V3J clonotypes were defined as sequences sharing the same inferred V gene, J gene, and CDR3 amino acid sequence. Percentage overlap between repertoires was computed as shared unique clonotypes divided by the size of the smaller repertoire. Three approaches were used to assess repertoire richness: RTK rarefaction, the Chao1 estimator, and Recon v2.1 estimates of unobserved clonotypes. Drawn from immuneACCESS, this table holds only the in-frame rearrangements with V and J called that TCRdb kept. Clones are partly lost; checked studies trace under half to an unresolved V gene and leave the rest unexplained. The V and J calls and the clone size are those of that table, but D and trimming were determined from the DNA. This sample is represented by about 600,000 clones; around 78% of them were singletons. The ten largest clones add up to about 11% of the sample.

On this clone: No cognate antigen has been identified for it. Base qualities were left out, and no much larger clone turns up one base away.

What the authors observed across the whole study: Pairwise subsampling indicated that sequencing depth was expected to affect the degree of clonotype sharing among donors. Sampling was restricted to blood, and TCR repertoires in tissue are likely to differ from TCR repertoires in blood. Because the study included only a small number of donors, the genetic and exposure-history diversity represented was limited.

A distance of 16 bases separates the germline ends of V and J, which lose 3 bases and 4 bases respectively. CDR3 length: 15 amino acids, cysteine to phenylalanine. The entry retains the CDR3 DNA only, 45 bases that are in frame from base 1. The germline V gene yields SNHLY for CDR1 and FYNNEI for CDR2. Recombination joined TRBV2 with TRBJ2-7; the D gene cannot be named for sure. The receptor was isolated from a woman between 40 and 55 years old in good health. Some clones in this sample may be carry-over from other donors' samples. Sequencing was done on a sample of PBMCs. The DNA sequence reads TGTGCCAGCAGTGAGCGAATCCTCATCTCGTACGAGCAGTACTTC. This gives the protein CASSERILISYEQYF.